Reported below is one T cell receptor beta chain. CDR1 and CDR2 from the germline V gene are MNHEY and SVGAGI. The ends lost 5 bases at V and 4 bases at J; junction bases unmatched: 7. This CDR3 has 15 residues. This specimen comes from a study of early T cells in non-severe SARS-CoV-2 infection. TCRdb itself ran the 5' RACE reads through MiXCR, one entry per CDR3 protein. The table records tens of thousands of distinct CDR3 sequences, approximately 13% of them present only once. Here the sequenced sample was whole blood, taken at baseline. The TCR originated in an adult who was a healthcare worker with PCR-confirmed SARS-CoV-2 infection or an uninfected control (not recorded which). The chain recombines TRBV6-5 with TRBJ1-2, with 10 nucleotides matching TRBD1. CDR3 loop: CASSRRDRGAYGYTF. The CDR3 DNA reads as TGTGCCAGCAGTCGCCGGGACAGGGGAGCCTATGGCTACACCTTC.